A selection of T cell receptor beta chains follows, all from one sample in a study of T cell responses to AZD1222 COVID-19 vaccine. This table comes from immunoSEQ multiplex PCR, and its TCRdb copy is limited to in-frame clones, with some not included. Of around 140,000 clones listed, about 92% are singletons. Sequencing used peripheral blood, obtained 28 days after the second AZD1222 dose. The receptors here all came from an adult who received the AZD1222 COVID-19 vaccine. Each CDR3 is given with its conserved first and last residue. The D gene is left open where the match is weak. Size values are once, few and many counts, or a class for expanded clones, and some rows have none.

J,V,D,length,size,DNA,CDR3
TRBJ1-5,TRBV24-1,-,14,-,TGTGCCACCAGTGACCCCGGACGGAATCAGCCCCAGCATTTT,CATSDPGRNQPQHF
TRBJ2-1,TRBV5-1,TRBD2,15,-,TGCGCCAGCAGAGTGGGACTAGCAGCCTACAATGAGCAGTTCTTC,CASRVGLAAYNEQFF
TRBJ2-6,TRBV27,-,18,-,TGTGCCAGCACCAGCCGAACACGGAGTAACTCTGGGGCCAACGTCCTGACTTTC,CASTSRTRSNSGANVLTF
TRBJ1-2,TRBV7-9,TRBD1,14,-,TGTGCCAGCAGCGGGGGGACAGGGGACTATGGCTACACCTTC,CASSGGTGDYGYTF
TRBJ2-1,TRBV5-4,TRBD1,16,-,TGTGCCAGCAGCCCCGGACAGGAAAGCTCCTACAATGAGCAGTTCTTC,CASSPGQESSYNEQFF
TRBJ2-6,TRBV11-2,-,12,-,TGTGCCAGCAGCTTATTCTCCAACGTCCTGACTTTC,CASSLFSNVLTF
TRBJ2-7,TRBV3-1/TRBV3-2,-,14,-,TGTGCCAGCAGCCAAGACAGGTTAGCCTACGAGCAGTACTTC,CASSQDRLAYEQYF
TRBJ1-2,TRBV12-3/TRBV12-4,-,13,-,TGTGCCAGCAGCGAAAACAGGGCCCATGGCTACACCTTC,CASSENRAHGYTF
TRBJ2-7,TRBV27,-,15,-,TGTGCCAGCAGGGCGGGGGCGCGGAGCTCCTACGAGCAGTACTTC,CASRAGARSSYEQYF
TRBJ1-4,TRBV7-9,-,15,-,TGTGCCAGCAGCTTAGCCGCCACAACTAATGAAAAACTGTTTTTT,CASSLAATTNEKLFF
TRBJ1-5,TRBV7-9,-,14,-,TGTGCCAGCAGCTTGGCTAATAGCAATCAGCCCCAGCATTTT,CASSLANSNQPQHF
TRBJ2-7,TRBV18,TRBD2,15,few,TGTGCCAGCTCACCACAGCGGGGGCAAGGATACGAGCAGTACTTC,CASSPQRGQGYEQYF
TRBJ1-1,TRBV15,-,14,-,TGTGCCACCAGCAACCTCCTCCAGAACACTGAAGCTTTCTTT,CATSNLLQNTEAFF
TRBJ2-4,TRBV5-1,TRBD2,19,-,TGCGCCAGCAGCTTGGCCAAACCTAGCGGAGATCTAGCCAAAAACATTCAGTACTTC,CASSLAKPSGDLAKNIQYF
TRBJ2-3,TRBV7-3,-,15,-,TGTGCCAGCAGCTTAATTGCGGGACCCACAGATACGCAGTATTTT,CASSLIAGPTDTQYF
TRBJ1-1,TRBV5-4,-,13,few,TGTGCCAGCAGCTCCACCTTGAACACTGAAGCTTTCTTT,CASSSTLNTEAFF
TRBJ1-5,TRBV2,-,13,-,TGTGCCAGCACCGGAGGCAGGAATCAGCCCCAGCATTTT,CASTGGRNQPQHF
TRBJ2-3,TRBV5-1,TRBD2,15,-,TGCGCCACCAGAGTAGCGGGAGATGGCGCAGATACGCAGTATTTT,CATRVAGDGADTQYF
TRBJ2-1,TRBV5-1,TRBD2,15,-,TGCGCCAGCAGCTCATTAGCGGGAGCGAGGAATGAGCAGTTCTTC,CASSSLAGARNEQFF
TRBJ1-1,TRBV4-1,-,16,-,TGCGCCAGCAGCCAAGCGTGGGAGTCTGTGAACACTGAAGCTTTCTTT,CASSQAWESVNTEAFF
TRBJ1-6,TRBV7-2,-,14,-,TGTGCCAGCAGCTTAGTGATCGTTAATTCACCCCTCCACTTT,CASSLVIVNSPLHF
TRBJ2-1,TRBV19,TRBD2,16,-,TGTGCCAGTAGTCCAGAGGTAGCGGGCTCCTACAATGAGCAGTTCTTC,CASSPEVAGSYNEQFF